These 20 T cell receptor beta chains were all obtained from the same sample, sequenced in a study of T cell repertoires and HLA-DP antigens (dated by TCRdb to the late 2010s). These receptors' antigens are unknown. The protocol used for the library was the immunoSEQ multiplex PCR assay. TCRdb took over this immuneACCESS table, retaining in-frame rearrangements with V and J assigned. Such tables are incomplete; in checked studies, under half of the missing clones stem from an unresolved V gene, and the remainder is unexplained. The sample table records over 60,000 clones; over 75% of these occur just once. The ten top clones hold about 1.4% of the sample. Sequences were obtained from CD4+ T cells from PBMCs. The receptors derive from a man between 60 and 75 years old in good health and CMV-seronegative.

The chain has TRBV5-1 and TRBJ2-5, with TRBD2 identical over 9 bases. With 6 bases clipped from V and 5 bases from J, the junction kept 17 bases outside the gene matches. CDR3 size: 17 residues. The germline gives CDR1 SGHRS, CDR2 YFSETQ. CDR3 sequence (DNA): TGCGCCAGCATCCCTCTTGGCGGGAGGGCCAGGGGGGAGACCCAGTACTTC. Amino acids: CASIPLGGRARGETQYF. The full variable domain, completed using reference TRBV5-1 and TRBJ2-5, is KAGVTQTPRYLIKTRGQQVTLSCSPISGHRSVSWYQQTPGQGLQFLFEYFSETQRNKGNFPGRFSGRQFSNSRSEMNVSTLELGDSALYLCASIPLGGRARGETQYFGPGTRLLVL.

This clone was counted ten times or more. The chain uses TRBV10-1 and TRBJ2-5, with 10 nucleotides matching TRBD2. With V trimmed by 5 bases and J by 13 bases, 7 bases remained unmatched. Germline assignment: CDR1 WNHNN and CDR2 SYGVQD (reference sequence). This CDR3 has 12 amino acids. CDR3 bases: TGCGCCAGCAGTAGTAGCGGGGGGTCCCCGTACTTC. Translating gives CASSSSGGSPYF.

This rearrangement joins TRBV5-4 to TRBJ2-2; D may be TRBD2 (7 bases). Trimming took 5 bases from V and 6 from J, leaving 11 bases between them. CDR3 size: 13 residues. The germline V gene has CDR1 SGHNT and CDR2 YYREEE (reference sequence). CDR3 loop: CASRGGLAGELFF. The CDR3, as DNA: TGTGCCAGCAGGGGGGGGCTCGCCGGGGAGCTGTTTTTT.

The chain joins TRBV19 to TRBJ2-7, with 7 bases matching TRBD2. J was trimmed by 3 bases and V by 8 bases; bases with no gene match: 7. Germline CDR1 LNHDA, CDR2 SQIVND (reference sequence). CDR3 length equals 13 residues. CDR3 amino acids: CASSSGSNYEQYF. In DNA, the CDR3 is TGTGCCAGTTCTAGCGGTTCCAACTACGAGCAGTACTTC.

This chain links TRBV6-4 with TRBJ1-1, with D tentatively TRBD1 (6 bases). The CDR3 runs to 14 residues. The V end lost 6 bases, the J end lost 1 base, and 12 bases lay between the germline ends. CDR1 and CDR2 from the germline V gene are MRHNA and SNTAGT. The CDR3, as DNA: TGTGCCAGCAGGGACAGTAGCCGGAACACTGAAGCTTTCTTT. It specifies CASRDSSRNTEAFF.

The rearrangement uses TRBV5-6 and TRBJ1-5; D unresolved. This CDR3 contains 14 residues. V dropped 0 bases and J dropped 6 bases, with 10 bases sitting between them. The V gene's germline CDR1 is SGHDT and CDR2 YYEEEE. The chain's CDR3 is CASSLAPEGQPQHF. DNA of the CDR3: TGTGCCAGCAGCTTGGCTCCCGAGGGTCAGCCCCAGCATTTT.

CDR3 amino acids: CAGWGTGSSYEQYV. The CDR3 DNA reads as TGTGCCGGGTGGGGAACAGGGAGCTCCTACGAGCAGTACGTC. This sequence joins TRBV7-9 and TRBJ2-7; weak D call: TRBD1 (6 bases). CDR3 length: 14 amino acids. Trimming left V 11 bases short and J 0 bases short, with 17 bases between. Per the germline V gene, CDR1 is SEHNR and CDR2 is FQNEAQ (reference sequence).

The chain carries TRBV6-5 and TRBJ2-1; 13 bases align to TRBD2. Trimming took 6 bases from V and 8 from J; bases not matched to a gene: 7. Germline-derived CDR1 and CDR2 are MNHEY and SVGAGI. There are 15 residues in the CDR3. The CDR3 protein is CASSRTSGRPYEQFF. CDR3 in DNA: TGTGCCAGCAGCCGGACTAGCGGGAGACCTTATGAGCAGTTCTTC.

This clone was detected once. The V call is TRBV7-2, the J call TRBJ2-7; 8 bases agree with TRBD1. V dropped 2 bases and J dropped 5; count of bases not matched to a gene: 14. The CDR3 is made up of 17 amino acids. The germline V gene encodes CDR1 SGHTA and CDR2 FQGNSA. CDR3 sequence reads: CASSLRMPSQGANEQYF. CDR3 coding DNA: TGTGCCAGCAGCTTAAGGATGCCCAGCCAGGGGGCAAACGAGCAGTACTTC.

The CDR3 DNA reads TGCGCCAGCAGCAGAGGGCTAGCGGGGGGCACCTACAATGAGCAGTTCTTC. This encodes CASSRGLAGGTYNEQFF. The V gene is TRBV5-1, the J gene TRBJ2-1, with 11 bases identical to TRBD2. This CDR3 region has 17 residues. The germline gives CDR1 SGHRS, CDR2 YFSETQ. Trimming removed 4 bases from V and 2 bases from J; junction bases left unmatched: 8.

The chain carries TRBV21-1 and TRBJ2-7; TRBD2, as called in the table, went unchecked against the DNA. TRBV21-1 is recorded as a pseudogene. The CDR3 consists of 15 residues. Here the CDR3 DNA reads TGTGCCAGCAGCACGGACGGAGGATTATCCTACGAGCAGTACTTC. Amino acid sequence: CASSTDGGLSYEQYF.

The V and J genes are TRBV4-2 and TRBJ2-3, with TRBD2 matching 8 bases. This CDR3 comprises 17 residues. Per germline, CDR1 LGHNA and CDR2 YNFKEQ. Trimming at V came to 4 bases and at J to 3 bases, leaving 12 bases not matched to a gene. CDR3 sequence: CASSPPGSGSATDTQYF. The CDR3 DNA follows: TGTGCCAGCAGCCCCCCGGGAAGCGGGAGCGCAACAGATACGCAGTATTTT.

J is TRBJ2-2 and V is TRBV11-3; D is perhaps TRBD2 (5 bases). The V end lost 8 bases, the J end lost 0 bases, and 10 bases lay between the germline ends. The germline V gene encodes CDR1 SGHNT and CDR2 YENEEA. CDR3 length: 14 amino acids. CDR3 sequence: CASQEGANTGELFF. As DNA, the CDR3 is TGTGCCAGCCAAGAGGGAGCGAACACCGGGGAGCTGTTTTTT.

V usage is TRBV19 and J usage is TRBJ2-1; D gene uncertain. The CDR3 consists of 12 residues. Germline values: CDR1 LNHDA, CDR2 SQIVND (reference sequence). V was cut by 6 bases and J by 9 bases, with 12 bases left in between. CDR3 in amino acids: CASSSSGGEQFF. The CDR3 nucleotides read TGTGCCAGTAGCTCCTCGGGCGGTGAGCAGTTCTTC.

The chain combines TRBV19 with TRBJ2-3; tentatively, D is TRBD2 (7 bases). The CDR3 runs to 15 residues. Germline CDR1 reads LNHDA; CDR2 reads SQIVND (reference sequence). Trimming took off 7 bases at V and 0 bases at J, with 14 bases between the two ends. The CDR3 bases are TGTGCCAGTAACTTAGGGGGGGCCAGCACAGATACGCAGTATTTT. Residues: CASNLGGASTDTQYF.

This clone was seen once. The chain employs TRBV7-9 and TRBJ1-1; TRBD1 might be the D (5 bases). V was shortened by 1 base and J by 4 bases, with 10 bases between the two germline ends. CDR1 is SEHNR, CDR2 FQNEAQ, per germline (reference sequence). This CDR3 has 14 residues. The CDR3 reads CASSLGGRGTEAFF. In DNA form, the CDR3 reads TGTGCCAGCAGCTTAGGAGGGAGGGGCACTGAAGCTTTCTTT.

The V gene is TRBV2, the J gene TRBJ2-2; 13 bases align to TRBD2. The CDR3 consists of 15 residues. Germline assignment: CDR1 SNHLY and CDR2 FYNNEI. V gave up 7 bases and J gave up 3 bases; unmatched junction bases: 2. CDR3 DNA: TGTGCCAGCAAGGGACTAGCGGGGTACACCGGGGAGCTGTTTTTT. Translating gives CASKGLAGYTGELFF.

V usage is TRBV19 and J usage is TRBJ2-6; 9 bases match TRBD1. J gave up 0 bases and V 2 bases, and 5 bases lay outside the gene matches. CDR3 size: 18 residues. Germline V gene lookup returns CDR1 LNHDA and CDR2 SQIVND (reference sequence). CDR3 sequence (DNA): TGTGCCAGTAGTATACAGGGACAGGGAATCTCTGGGGCCAACGTCCTGACTTTC. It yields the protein CASSIQGQGISGANVLTF.

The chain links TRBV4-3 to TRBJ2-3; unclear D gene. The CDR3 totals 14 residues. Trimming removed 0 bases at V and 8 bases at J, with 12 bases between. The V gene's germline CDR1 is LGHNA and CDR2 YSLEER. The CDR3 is CASSQDVRSPTQYF. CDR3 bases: TGCGCCAGCAGCCAAGACGTGAGGTCTCCTACGCAGTATTTT.

CDR3 residues: CASSWDRAYEQYV. CDR3 nucleotide sequence: TGTGCCAGCAGTTGGGACAGGGCCTACGAGCAGTACGTC. The chain has TRBV11-2 and TRBJ2-7, with 9 bases that match TRBD1. The CDR3 loop spans 13 amino acids. The V and J ends lost 6 bases and 2 bases, in that order; junction bases with no gene match: 2. From germline, CDR1 is SGHAT and CDR2 FQNNGV.